This record looks at one TCR beta chain sequence and its context. This record belongs to a study of blood T cell repertoires in COVID-19. Only in-frame clones appear in the TCRdb table, and some are missing; sequencing was by immunoSEQ multiplex PCR. The sample has about 260,000 clones; over 80% are singletons. The CDR3 consists of 18 residues. The germline V gene encodes CDR1 LNHNV and CDR2 YYDKDF (reference sequence). The V gene end was trimmed by 5 bases and the J gene end by 4 bases; junction bases not matched to a gene: 16. The source of this sequence is a woman between 25 and 40 years old with acute COVID-19. The V call is TRBV15, the J call TRBJ2-3, with 9 bases aligning to TRBD2. Specimen: PBMCs or T cells enriched from blood (not recorded which). CDR3 residues: CATSAGGEEREVADTQYF. As DNA, the CDR3 is TGTGCCACCAGCGCAGGAGGGGAGGAGCGGGAGGTTGCAGATACGCAGTATTTT.